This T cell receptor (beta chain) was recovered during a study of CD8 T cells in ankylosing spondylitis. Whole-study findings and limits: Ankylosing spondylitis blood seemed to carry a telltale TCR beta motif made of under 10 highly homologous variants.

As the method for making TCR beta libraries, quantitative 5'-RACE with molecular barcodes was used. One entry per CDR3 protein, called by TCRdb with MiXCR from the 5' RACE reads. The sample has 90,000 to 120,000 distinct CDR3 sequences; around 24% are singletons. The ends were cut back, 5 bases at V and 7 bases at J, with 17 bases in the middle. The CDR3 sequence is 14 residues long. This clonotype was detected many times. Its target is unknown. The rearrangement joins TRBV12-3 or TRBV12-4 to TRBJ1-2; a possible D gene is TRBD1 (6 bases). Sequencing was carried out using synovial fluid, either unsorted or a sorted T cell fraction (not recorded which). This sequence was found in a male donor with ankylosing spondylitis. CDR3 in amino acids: CASSPNREVSGYTF. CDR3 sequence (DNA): TGTGCCAGCAGTCCGAACAGGGAAGTCTCTGGCTACACCTTC.